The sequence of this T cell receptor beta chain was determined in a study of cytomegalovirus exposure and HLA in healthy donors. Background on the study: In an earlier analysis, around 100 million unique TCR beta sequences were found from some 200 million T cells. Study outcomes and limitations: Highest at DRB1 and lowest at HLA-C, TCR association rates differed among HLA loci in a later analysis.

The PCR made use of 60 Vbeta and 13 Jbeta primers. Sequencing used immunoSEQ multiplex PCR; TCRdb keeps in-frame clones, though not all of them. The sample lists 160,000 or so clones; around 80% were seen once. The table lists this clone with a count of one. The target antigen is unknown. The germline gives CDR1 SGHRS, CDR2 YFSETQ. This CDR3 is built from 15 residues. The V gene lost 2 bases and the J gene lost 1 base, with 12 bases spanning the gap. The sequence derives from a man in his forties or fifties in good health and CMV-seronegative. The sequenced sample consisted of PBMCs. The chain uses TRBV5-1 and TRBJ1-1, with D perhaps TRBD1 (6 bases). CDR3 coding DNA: TGCGCCAGCAGCTTAGGGGGATTTGGGAACACTGAAGCTTTCTTT. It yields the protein CASSLGGFGNTEAFF.